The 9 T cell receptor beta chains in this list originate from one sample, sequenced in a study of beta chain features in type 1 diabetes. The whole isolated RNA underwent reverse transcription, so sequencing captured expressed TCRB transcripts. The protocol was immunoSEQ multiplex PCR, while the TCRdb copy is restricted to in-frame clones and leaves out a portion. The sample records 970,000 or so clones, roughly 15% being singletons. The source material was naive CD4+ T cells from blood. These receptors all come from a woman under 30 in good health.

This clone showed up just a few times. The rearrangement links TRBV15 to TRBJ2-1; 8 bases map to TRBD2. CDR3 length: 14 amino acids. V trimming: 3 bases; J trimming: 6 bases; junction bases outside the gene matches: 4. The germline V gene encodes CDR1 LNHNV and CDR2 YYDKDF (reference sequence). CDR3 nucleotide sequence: TGTGCCACCAGCAGGCCTAGCGGGTCCAATGAGCAGTTCTTC. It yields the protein CATSRPSGSNEQFF.

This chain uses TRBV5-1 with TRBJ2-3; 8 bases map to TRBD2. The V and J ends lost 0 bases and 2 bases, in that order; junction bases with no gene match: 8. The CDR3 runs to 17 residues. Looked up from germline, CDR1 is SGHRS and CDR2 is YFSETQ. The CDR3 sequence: CASSLVRASGHTDTQYF. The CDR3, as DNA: TGCGCCAGCAGCTTGGTCCGGGCTAGCGGGCACACAGATACGCAGTATTTT.

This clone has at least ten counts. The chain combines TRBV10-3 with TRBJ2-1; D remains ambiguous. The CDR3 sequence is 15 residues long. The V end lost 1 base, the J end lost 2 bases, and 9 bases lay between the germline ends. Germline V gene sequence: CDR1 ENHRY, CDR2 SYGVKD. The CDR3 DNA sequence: TGTGCCATCAGTGAGTGGCGGAAAACCTACAATGAGCAGTTCTTC. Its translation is CAISEWRKTYNEQFF.

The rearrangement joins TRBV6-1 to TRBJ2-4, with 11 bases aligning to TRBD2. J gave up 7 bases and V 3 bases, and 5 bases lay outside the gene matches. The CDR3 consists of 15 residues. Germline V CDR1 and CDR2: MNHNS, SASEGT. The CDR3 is CASSDQTSGANIQYF. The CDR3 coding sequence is TGTGCCAGCAGTGATCAGACTAGCGGGGCTAACATTCAGTACTTC.

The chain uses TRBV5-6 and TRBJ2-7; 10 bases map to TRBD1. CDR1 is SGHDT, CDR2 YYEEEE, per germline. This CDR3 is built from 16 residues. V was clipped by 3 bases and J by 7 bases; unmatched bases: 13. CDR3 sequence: CASSSETGTGVWEQYF. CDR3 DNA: TGTGCCAGCAGCTCCGAAACCGGGACAGGGGTGTGGGAGCAGTACTTC.

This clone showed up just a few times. The DNA of the CDR3 is TGTGCCAGCAGCCCTAGCGGGAGCGGCACAGATACGCAGTATTTT. Protein product: CASSPSGSGTDTQYF. The rearrangement uses TRBV7-3 and TRBJ2-3; TRBD2 matches at 10 bases. This CDR3 contains 15 residues. Germline V gene lookup returns CDR1 SGHTA and CDR2 FQGTGA. V lost 5 bases, J lost 1 base, and 3 bases stayed unmatched.

The CDR3 is CASSPNQGKGSPQHF. The CDR3 DNA reads as TGTGCCAGCTCCCCGAATCAGGGGAAGGGGTCGCCCCAGCATTTT. V usage is TRBV18 and J usage is TRBJ1-5, with D possibly TRBD1 on 6 matching bases. In germline, CDR1 is KGHSH, CDR2 LQKENI. The CDR3 contains 15 residues. V was shortened by 6 bases and J by 9 bases, with 21 bases between the two germline ends.

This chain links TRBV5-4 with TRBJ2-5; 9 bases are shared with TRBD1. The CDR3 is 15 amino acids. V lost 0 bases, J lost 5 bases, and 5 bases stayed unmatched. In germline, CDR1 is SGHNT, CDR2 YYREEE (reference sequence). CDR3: CASSLGGQGRETQYF. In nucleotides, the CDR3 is TGTGCCAGCAGCTTGGGGGGACAGGGCAGGGAGACCCAGTACTTC.

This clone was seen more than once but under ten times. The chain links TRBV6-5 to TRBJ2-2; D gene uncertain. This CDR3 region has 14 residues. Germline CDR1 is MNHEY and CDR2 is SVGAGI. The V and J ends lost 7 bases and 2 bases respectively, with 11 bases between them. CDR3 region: CASTAGPNTGELFF. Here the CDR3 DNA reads TGTGCCAGCACTGCCGGGCCTAACACCGGGGAGCTGTTTTTT.